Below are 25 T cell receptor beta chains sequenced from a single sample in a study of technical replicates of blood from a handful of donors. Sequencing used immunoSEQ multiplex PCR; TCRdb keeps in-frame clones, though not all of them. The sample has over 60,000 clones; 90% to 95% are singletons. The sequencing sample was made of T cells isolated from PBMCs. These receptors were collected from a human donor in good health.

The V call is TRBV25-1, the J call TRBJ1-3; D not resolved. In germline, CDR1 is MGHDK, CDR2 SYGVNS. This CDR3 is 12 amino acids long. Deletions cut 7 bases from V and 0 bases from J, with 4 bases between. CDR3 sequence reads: CASTHSGNTIYF. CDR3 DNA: TGTGCCAGCACACACTCTGGAAACACCATATATTTT.

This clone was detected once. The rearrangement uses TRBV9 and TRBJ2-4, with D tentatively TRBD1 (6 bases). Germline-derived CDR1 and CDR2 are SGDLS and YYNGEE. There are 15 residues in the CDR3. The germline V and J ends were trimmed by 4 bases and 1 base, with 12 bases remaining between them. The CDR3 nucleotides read TGTGCCAGCAGCCCGGGACATAATGCCAAAAACATTCAGTACTTC. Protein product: CASSPGHNAKNIQYF.

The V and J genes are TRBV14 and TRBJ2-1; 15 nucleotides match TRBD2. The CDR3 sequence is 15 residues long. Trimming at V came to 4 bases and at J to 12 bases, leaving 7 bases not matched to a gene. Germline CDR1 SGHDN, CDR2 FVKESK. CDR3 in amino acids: CASSPWTSGGARQFF. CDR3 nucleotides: TGTGCCAGCAGCCCTTGGACTAGCGGGGGGGCTCGGCAGTTCTTC.

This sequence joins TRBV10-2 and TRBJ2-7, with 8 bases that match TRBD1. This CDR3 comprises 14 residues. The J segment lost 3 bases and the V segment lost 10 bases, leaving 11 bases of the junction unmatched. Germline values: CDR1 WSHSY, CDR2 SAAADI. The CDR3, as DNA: TGCGCCACCTCTGACCGGGACAGGATCTACGAGCAGTACTTC. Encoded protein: CATSDRDRIYEQYF.

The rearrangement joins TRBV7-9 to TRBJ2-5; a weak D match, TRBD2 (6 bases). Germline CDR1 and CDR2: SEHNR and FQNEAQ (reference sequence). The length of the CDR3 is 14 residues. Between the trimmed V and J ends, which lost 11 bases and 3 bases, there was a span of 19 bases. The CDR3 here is CAGKTGTQKETQYF. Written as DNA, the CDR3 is TGTGCCGGTAAAACCGGGACTCAGAAAGAGACCCAGTACTTC.

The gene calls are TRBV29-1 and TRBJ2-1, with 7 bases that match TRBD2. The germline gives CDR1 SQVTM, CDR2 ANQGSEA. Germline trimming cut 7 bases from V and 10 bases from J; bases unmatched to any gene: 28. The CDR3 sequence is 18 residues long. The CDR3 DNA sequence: TGCAGCGCAAACCCCCTTTTTTATCGGGAGGATCCAGAGGGGGAGCAGTTCTTC. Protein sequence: CSANPLFYREDPEGEQFF.

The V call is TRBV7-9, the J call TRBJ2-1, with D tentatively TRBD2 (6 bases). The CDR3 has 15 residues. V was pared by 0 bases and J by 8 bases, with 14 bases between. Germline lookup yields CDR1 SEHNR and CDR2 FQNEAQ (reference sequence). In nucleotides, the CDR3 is TGTGCCAGCAGCTTAGCCAGCGGTACGGGGGATGAGCAGTTCTTC. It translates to CASSLASGTGDEQFF.

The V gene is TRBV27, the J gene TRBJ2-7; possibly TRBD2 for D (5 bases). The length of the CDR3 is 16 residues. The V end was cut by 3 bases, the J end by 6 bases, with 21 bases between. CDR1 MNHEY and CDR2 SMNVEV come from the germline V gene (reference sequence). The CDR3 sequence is CASSFGPDSFRGEQYF. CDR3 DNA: TGTGCCAGCAGTTTTGGGCCGGATTCCTTTCGGGGCGAGCAGTACTTC.

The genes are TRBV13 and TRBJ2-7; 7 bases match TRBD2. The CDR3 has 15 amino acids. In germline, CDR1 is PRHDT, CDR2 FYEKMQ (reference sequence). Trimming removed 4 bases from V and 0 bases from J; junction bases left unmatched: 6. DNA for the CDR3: TGTGCCAGCAGCTCCACAGCGGGGAGCTCCTACGAGCAGTACTTC. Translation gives CASSSTAGSSYEQYF. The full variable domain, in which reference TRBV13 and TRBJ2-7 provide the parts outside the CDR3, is AAGVIQSPRHLIKEKRETATLKCYPIPRHDTVYWYQQGPGQDPQFLISFYEKMQSDKGSIPDRFSAQQFSDYHSELNMSSLELGDSALYFCASSSTAGSSYEQYFGPGTRLTVT.

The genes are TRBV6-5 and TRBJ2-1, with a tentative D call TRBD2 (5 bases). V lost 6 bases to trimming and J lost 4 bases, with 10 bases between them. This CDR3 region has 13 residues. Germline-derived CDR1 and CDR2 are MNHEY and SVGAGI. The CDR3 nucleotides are TGTGCCAGCAGAAGAGAGGGTTACAATGAGCAGTTCTTC. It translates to CASRREGYNEQFF.

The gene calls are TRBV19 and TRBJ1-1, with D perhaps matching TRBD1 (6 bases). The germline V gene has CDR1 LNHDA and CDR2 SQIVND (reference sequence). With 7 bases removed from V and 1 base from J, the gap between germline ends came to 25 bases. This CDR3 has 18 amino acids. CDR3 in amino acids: CASMKVRDGIRGNTEAFF. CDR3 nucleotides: TGTGCCAGTATGAAGGTCCGTGATGGTATCAGGGGGAACACTGAAGCTTTCTTT. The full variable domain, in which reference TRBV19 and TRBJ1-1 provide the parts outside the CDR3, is DGGITQSPKYLFRKEGQNVTLSCEQNLNHDAMYWYRQDPGQGLRLIYYSQIVNDFQKGDIAEGYSVSREKKESFPLTVTSAQKNPTAFYLCASMKVRDGIRGNTEAFFGQGTRLTVV.

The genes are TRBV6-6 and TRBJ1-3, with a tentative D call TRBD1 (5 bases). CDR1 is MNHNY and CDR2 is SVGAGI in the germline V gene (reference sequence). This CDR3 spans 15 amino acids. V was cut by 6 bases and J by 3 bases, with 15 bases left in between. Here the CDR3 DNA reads TGTGCCAGCAGCCTCGGGGGGGATTTTGGAAACACCATATATTTT. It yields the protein CASSLGGDFGNTIYF.

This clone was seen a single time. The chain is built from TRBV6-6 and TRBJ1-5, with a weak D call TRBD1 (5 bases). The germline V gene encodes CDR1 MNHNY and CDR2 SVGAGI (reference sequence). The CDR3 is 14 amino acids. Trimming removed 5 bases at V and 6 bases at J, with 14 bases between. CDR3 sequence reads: CASSGGGVSQPQHF. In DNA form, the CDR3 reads TGTGCCAGCAGTGGTGGGGGGGTTTCTCAGCCCCAGCATTTT.

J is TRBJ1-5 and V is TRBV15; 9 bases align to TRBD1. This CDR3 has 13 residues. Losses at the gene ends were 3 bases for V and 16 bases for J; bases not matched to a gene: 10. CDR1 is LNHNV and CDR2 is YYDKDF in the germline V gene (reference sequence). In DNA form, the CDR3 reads TGTGCCACCAGCAGCATCCGGGACAGGGTCCGACATTTT. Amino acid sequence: CATSSIRDRVRHF.

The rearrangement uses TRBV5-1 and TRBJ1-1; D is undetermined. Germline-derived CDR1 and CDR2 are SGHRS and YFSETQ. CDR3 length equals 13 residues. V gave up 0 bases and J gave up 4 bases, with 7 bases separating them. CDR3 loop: CASSLGKSTEAFF. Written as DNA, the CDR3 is TGCGCCAGCAGCTTGGGCAAGAGCACTGAAGCTTTCTTT. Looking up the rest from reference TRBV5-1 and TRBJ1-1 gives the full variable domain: KAGVTQTPRYLIKTRGQQVTLSCSPISGHRSVSWYQQTPGQGLQFLFEYFSETQRNKGNFPGRFSGRQFSNSRSEMNVSTLELGDSALYLCASSLGKSTEAFFGQGTRLTVV.

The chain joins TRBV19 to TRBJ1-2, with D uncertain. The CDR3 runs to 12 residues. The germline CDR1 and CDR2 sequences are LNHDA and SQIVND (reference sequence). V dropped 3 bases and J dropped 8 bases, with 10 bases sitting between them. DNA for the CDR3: TGTGCCAGTAGTATGGGCATATCGGGCTACACCTTC. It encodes CASSMGISGYTF.

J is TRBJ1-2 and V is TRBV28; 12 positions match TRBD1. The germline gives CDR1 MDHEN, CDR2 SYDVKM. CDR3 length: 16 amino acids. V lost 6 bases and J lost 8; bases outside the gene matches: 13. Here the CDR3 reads CASSTRDRGRWNGYTF. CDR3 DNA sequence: TGTGCCAGCAGCACCCGGGACAGGGGGCGATGGAACGGCTACACCTTC.

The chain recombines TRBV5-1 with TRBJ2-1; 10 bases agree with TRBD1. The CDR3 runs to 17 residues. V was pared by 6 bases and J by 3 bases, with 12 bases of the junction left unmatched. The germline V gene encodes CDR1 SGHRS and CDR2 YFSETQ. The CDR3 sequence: CASTLGSGTGVYNEQFF. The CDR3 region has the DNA TGCGCCAGCACCCTGGGTTCCGGGACAGGGGTCTACAATGAGCAGTTCTTC.

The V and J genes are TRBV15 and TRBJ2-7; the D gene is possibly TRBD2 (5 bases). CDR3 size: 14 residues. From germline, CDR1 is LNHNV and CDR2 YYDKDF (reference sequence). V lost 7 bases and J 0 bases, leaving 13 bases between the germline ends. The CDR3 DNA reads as TGTGCCACCAACGGAGGCGGTAACTCCTACGAGCAGTACTTC. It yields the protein CATNGGGNSYEQYF.

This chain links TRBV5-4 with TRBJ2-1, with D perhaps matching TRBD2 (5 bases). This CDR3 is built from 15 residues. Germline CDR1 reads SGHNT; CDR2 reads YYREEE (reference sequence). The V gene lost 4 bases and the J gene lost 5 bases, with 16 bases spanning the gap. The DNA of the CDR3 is TGTGCCAGCAGCATCCGACTACAGTCTCACAATGAGCAGTTCTTC. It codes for CASSIRLQSHNEQFF.

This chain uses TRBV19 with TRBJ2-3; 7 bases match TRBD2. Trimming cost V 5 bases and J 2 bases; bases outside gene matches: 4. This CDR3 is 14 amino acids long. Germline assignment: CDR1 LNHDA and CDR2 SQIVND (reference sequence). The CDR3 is CASSSLAFTDTQYF. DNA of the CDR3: TGTGCCAGTAGTTCACTAGCGTTCACAGATACGCAGTATTTT.

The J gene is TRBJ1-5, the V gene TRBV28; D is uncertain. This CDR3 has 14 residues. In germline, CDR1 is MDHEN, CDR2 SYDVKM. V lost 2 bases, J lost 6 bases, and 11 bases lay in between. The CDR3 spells CASSLPSGGQPQHF. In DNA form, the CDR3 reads TGTGCCAGCAGTTTACCGTCTGGCGGTCAGCCCCAGCATTTT.

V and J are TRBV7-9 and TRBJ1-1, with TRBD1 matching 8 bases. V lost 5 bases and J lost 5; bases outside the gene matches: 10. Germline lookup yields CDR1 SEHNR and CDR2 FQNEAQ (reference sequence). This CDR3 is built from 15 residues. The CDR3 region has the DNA TGTGCCAGCAGCGTAGAGGGACAGGCCGGAACTGAAGCTTTCTTT. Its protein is CASSVEGQAGTEAFF.

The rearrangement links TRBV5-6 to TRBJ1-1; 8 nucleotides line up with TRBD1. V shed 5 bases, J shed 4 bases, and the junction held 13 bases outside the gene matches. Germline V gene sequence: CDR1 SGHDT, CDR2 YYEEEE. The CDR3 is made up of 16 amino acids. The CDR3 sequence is CASRPTGVPRGTEAFF. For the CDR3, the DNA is TGTGCCAGCAGACCGACAGGGGTGCCCCGAGGCACTGAAGCTTTCTTT.

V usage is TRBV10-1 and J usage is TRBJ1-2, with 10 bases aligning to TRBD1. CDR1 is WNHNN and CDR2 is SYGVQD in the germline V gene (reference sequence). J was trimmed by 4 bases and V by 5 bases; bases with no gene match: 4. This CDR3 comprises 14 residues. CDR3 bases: TGCGCCAGCAGTCGGGACAGGGGCGGCTATGGCTACACCTTC. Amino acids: CASSRDRGGYGYTF.